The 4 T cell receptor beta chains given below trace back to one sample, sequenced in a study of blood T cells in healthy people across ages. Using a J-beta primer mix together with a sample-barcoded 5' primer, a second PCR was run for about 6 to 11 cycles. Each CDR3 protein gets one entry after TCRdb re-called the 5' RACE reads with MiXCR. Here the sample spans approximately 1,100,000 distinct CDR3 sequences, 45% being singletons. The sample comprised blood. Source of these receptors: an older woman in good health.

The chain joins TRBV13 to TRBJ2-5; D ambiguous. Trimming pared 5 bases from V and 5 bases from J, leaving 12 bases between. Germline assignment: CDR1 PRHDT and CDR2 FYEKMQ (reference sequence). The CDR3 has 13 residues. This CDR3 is CASSHPEEETQYF. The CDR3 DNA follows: TGTGCCAGCAGCCACCCCGAAGAGGAGACCCAGTACTTC.

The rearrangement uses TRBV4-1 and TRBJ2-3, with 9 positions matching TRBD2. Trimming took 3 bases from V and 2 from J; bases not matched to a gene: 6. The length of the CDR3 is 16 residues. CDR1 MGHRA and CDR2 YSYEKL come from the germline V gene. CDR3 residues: CASSQETSGYTDTQYF. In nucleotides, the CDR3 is TGCGCCAGCAGCCAGGAGACTAGCGGCTACACAGATACGCAGTATTTT.

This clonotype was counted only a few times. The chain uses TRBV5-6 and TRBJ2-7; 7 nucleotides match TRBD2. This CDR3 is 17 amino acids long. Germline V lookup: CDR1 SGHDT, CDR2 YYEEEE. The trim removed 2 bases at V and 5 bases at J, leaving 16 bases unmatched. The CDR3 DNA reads TGTGCCAGCAGCTTCGGCTCCCTTAGCGGGCAGGTCCACGAGCAGTACTTC. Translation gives CASSFGSLSGQVHEQYF. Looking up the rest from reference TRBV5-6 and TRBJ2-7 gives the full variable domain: DAGVTQSPTHLIKTRGQQVTLRCSPKSGHDTVSWYQQALGQGPQFIFQYYEEEERQRGNFPDRFSGHQFPNYSSELNVNALLLGDSALYLCASSFGSLSGQVHEQYFGPGTRLTVT.

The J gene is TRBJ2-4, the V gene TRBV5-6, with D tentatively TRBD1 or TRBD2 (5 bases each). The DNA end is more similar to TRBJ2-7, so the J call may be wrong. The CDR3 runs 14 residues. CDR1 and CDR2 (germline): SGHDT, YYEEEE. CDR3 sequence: CASSLGGMSLEQYF. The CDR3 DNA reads TGTGCCAGCAGCTTGGGGGGGATGAGCCTCGAGCAGTACTTC.